A single TCR beta chain is shown here with its context. The ends lost 7 bases at V and 5 bases at J; junction bases unmatched: 11. This CDR3 comprises 15 residues. Germline loops: CDR1 KGHDR, CDR2 SFDVKD. The entry originates in a study of blood T cell repertoires in COVID-19. Study background: Samples representing acute and convalescent COVID-19 were sourced from the United States, Italy and Spain. The analysed material was cDNA or gDNA that came from T cells, B-cell-depleted T cells, or PBMCs.

The repertoire was sequenced with immunoSEQ multiplex PCR; TCRdb's copy has only in-frame clones and lacks some. This table has about 260,000 clones, over 75% appearing once. The source is a woman in her forties or fifties with acute or convalescent COVID-19. The chain links TRBV24-1 to TRBJ2-5; TRBD1 agrees at 8 bases. The sample comprised peripheral blood. This CDR3 is CATSPDRVSGETQYF. CDR3 nucleotides: TGTGCCACCAGCCCGGACAGGGTGAGCGGGGAGACCCAGTACTTC.